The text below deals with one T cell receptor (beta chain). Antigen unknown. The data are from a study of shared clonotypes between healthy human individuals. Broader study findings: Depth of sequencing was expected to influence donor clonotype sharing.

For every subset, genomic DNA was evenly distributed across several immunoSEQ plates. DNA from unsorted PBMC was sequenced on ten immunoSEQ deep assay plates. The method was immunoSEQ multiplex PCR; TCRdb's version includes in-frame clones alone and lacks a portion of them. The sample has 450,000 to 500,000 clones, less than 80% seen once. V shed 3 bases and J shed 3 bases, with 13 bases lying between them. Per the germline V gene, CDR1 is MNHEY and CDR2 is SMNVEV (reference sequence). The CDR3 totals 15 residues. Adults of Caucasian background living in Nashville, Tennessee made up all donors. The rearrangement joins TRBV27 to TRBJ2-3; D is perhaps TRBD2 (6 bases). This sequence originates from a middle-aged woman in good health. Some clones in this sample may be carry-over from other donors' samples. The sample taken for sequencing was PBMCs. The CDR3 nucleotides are TGTGCCAGCAGTTTGGGCCCCGGGGGAACAGATACGCAGTATTTT. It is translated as CASSLGPGGTDTQYF.